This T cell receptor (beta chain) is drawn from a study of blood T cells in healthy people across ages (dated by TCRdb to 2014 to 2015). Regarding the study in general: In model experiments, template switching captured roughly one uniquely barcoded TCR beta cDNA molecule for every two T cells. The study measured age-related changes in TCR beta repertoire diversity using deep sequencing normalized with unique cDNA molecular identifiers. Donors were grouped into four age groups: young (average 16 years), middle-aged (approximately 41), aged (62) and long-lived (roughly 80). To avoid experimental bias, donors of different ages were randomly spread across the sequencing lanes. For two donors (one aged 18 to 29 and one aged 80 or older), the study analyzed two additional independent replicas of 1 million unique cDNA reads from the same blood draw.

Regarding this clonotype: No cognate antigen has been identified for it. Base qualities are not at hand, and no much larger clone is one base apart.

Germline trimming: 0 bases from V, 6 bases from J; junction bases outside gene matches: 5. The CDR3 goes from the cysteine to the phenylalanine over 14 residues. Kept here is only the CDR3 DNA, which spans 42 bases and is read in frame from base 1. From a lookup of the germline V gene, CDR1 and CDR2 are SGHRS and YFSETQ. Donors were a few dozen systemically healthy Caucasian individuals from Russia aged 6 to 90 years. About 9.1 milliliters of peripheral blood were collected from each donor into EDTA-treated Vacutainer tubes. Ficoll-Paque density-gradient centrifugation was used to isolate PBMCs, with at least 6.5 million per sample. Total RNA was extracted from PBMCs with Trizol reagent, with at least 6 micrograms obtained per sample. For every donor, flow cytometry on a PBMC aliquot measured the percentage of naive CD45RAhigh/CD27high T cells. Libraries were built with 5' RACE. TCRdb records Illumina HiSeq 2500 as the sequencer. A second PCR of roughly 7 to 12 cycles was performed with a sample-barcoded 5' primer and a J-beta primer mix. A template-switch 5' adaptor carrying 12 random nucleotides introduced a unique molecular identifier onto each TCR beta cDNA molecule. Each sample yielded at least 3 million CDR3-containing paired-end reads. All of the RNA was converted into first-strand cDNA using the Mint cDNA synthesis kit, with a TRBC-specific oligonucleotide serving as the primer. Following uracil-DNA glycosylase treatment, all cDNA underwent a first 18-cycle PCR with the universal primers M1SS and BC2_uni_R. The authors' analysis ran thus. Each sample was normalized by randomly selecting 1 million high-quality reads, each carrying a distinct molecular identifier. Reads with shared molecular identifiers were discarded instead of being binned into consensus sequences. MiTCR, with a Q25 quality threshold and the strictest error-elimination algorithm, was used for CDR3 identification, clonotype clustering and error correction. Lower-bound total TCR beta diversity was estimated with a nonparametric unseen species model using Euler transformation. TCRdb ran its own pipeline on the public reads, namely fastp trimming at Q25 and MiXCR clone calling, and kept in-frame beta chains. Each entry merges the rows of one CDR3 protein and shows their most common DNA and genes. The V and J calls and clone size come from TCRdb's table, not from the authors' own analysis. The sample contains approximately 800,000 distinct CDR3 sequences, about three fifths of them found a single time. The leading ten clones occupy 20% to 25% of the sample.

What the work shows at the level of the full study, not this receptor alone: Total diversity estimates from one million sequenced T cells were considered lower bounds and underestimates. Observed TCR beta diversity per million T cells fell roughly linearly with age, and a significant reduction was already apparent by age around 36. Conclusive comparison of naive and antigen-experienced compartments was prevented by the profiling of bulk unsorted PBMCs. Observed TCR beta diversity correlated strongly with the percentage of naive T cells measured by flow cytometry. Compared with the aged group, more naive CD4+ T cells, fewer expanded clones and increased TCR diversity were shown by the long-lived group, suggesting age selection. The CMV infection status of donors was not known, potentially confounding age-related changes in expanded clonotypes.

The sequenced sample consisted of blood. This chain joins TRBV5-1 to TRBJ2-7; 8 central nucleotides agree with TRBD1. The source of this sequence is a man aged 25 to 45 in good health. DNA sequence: TGCGCCAGCAGCTTGGTGTCAGGGGGCCTCGAGCAGTACTTC. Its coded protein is CASSLVSGGLEQYF. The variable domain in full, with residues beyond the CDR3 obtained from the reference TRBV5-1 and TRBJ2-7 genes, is KAGVTQTPRYLIKTRGQQVTLSCSPISGHRSVSWYQQTPGQGLQFLFEYFSETQRNKGNFPGRFSGRQFSNSRSEMNVSTLELGDSALYLCASSLVSGGLEQYFGPGTRLTVT.